One sample yielded the 17 T cell receptor beta chains listed below, sequenced in a study of response to subunit inactivated influenza vaccine listed by TCRdb under 2018. Libraries were made using RT-PCR. The reads were generated on an Illumina HiSeq 2500. TCRdb took the public reads, trimmed them with fastp at Q25, ran MiXCR for clone calling and kept in-frame beta chains. Each CDR3 protein gets just one entry, which takes the most common genes and DNA from the rows behind it. This sample comprises roughly 760,000 distinct CDR3 sequences, approximately 21% of them detected only once. The ten largest clones capture roughly a tenth of the sample. The material was PBMCs from blood, obtained 5 to 6 days after vaccination. The receptors derive from a man aged 50 or older who received an inactivated influenza vaccine. Donor details come from another sample of the same person, matched by shared clones.

The V and J genes are TRBV3-1 and TRBJ2-3, with a tentative D call TRBD2 (6 bases). The germline V gene encodes CDR1 LGHDT and CDR2 YNNKEL (reference sequence). V shed 0 bases and J shed 1 base, with 8 bases lying between them. The CDR3 covers 15 residues. The CDR3 DNA reads TGTGCCAGCAGCCAAGAATGGGGGGGCACAGATACGCAGTATTTT. Encoded protein: CASSQEWGGTDTQYF.

This clonotype was observed a few times. The gene calls are TRBV9 and TRBJ2-7; 7 bases match TRBD1. CDR3 length equals 15 residues. V trimming: 4 bases; J trimming: 4 bases; junction bases outside the gene matches: 11. Per germline, CDR1 SGDLS and CDR2 YYNGEE. The CDR3 DNA reads TGTGCCAGCAGCCCCCGAAGCGACAGGGTTTACGAGCAGTACTTC. Protein: CASSPRSDRVYEQYF.

This clonotype has only one observation. This chain uses TRBV11-2 with TRBJ2-5; TRBD2 agrees at 13 bases. Looked up from germline, CDR1 is SGHAT and CDR2 is FQNNGV. There are 21 residues in the CDR3. Losses at the gene ends were 1 base for V and 0 bases for J; bases not matched to a gene: 14. CDR3 sequence reads: CASSLVLTGTSGAPYQETQYF. The CDR3 DNA sequence: TGTGCCAGCAGCTTAGTCTTGACCGGGACTAGCGGGGCCCCATACCAAGAGACCCAGTACTTC.

The chain combines TRBV20-1 with TRBJ2-7; TRBD1 is a possible D gene (5 bases). This CDR3 region has 15 residues. The germline gives CDR1 DFQATT, CDR2 SNEGSKA (reference sequence). The ends were cut back, 0 bases at V and 0 bases at J, with 12 bases in the middle. CDR3 sequence (DNA): TGCAGTGCTAGAGATTGGCAGGGAAGCTCCTACGAGCAGTACTTC. It codes for CSARDWQGSSYEQYF.

This clonotype was seen many times. V gene TRBV9 combines with J gene TRBJ2-6; 8 bases fit TRBD1. The V segment lost 1 base and the J segment 4 bases; nucleotides outside the gene matches: 7. The CDR3 spans 17 residues. Per the germline V gene, CDR1 is SGDLS and CDR2 is YYNGEE. The CDR3 here is CASSVSTGASGANVLTF. The CDR3 coding sequence is TGTGCCAGCAGCGTATCGACAGGGGCTTCAGGGGCCAACGTCCTGACTTTC.

Comment on this clonotype: A much larger clone sits a single nucleotide away, making a read error possible. J is TRBJ2-2 and V is TRBV27; the match to TRBD1 covers 7 bases. Losses at the gene ends were 4 bases for V and 7 bases for J; bases not matched to a gene: 6. The CDR3 extends over 14 amino acids. Germline V gene data show CDR1 as MNHEY and CDR2 as SMNVEV (reference sequence). The CDR3 bases are TGTGCCAGCAGTTCGACAGGGTGTATCGGGGAGCTGTTTTTT. Encoded protein: CASSSTGCIGELFF.

This clonotype showed up just a few times. This chain links TRBV4-3 with TRBJ2-3, with D perhaps matching TRBD1 (5 bases). Trimming removed 0 bases at V and 1 base at J, with 11 bases between. Germline V gene data show CDR1 as LGHNA and CDR2 as YSLEER. The CDR3 sequence is 16 residues long. CDR3 sequence (DNA): TGCGCCAGCAGCCAAGATTGGGGCGAACGCACAGATACGCAGTATTTT. Translation: CASSQDWGERTDTQYF.

This chain uses TRBV7-2 with TRBJ2-7; D not resolved. Germline lookup yields CDR1 SGHTA and CDR2 FQGNSA. With 1 base removed from V and 4 bases from J, the gap between germline ends came to 11 bases. The CDR3 totals 14 residues. As DNA, the CDR3 is TGTGCCAGCAGCTTAGGAGTACAGAGGTACGAGCAGTACTTC. Amino acids: CASSLGVQRYEQYF.

The rearrangement joins TRBV20-1 to TRBJ2-1; unclear D gene. Judging by the DNA end, TRBJ2-7 fits better; the J call may be wrong. This CDR3 region has 10 residues. The germline CDR1 and CDR2 sequences are DFQATT and SNEGSKA (reference sequence). CDR3 loop: CSAALNEQYF. The CDR3 bases are TGCAGTGCGGCCCTCAATGAGCAGTACTTC.

The chain uses TRBV11-2 and TRBJ2-7, with 10 bases lining up with TRBD2. This CDR3 spans 16 amino acids. V dropped 5 bases and J dropped 2; count of bases not matched to a gene: 9. The germline gives CDR1 SGHAT, CDR2 FQNNGV. For the CDR3, the DNA is TGTGCCAGCAGCGTCTTAGCGGGGGGCCTCCCCTACGAGCAGTACTTC. Translated: CASSVLAGGLPYEQYF.

This clonotype has only a few counts. The rearrangement uses TRBV29-1 and TRBJ2-5; D unclear. The CDR3 extends over 12 amino acids. V lost 2 bases, J lost 4 bases, and 8 bases lay in between. Per germline, CDR1 SQVTM and CDR2 ANQGSEA. CDR3 protein: CSVELSGETQYF. Here the CDR3 DNA reads TGCAGCGTTGAATTATCGGGAGAGACCCAGTACTTC.

This clonotype has at least ten counts. This rearrangement joins TRBV5-1 to TRBJ2-1; 8 bases align to TRBD1. With 0 bases clipped from V and 7 bases from J, the junction kept 3 bases outside the gene matches. Germline V CDR1 and CDR2: SGHRS, YFSETQ. This CDR3 has 14 residues. The CDR3 coding sequence is TGCGCCAGCAGCTTGGGACAGGGGCGGAATGAGCAGTTCTTC. Protein: CASSLGQGRNEQFF.

The rearrangement uses TRBV6-5 and TRBJ2-2; D gene ambiguous. V lost 4 bases to trimming and J lost 4 bases, with 16 bases between them. The V gene's germline CDR1 is MNHEY and CDR2 SVGAGI. The CDR3 totals 16 residues. CDR3 amino acids: CASSLLSIPLTGELFF. CDR3 nucleotides: TGTGCCAGCAGTTTATTGAGTATCCCGCTCACCGGGGAGCTGTTTTTT.

The gene calls are TRBV28 and TRBJ2-1, with TRBD1 matching 8 bases. Germline CDR1 is MDHEN and CDR2 is SYDVKM. Unmatched junction bases numbered 10, after V lost 1 base and J lost 8 bases. The CDR3 totals 16 residues. The CDR3: CASSLLVDRVVHEQFF. CDR3 sequence (DNA): TGTGCCAGCAGTTTATTGGTGGACAGGGTGGTCCATGAGCAGTTCTTC.

This clonotype was observed a few times. J is TRBJ2-3 and V is TRBV7-9; no clear D. Germline CDR1 and CDR2: SEHNR and FQNEAQ (reference sequence). Trimming stripped 1 base from V and 3 bases from J, with 5 bases between. This CDR3 has 13 amino acids. The CDR3: CASSLETTDTQYF. The CDR3 DNA reads TGTGCCAGCAGCTTAGAAACAACAGATACGCAGTATTTT.

This clonotype was seen more than once but under ten times. The chain combines TRBV5-1 with TRBJ2-7; TRBD1 is a possible D gene (6 bases). V lost 0 bases and J 3 bases, leaving 16 bases between the germline ends. This CDR3 comprises 16 residues. Germline loops: CDR1 SGHRS, CDR2 YFSETQ. The DNA of the CDR3 is TGCGCCAGCAGCTTGGGATTCCGGGACATCCGCTACGAGCAGTACTTC. As protein: CASSLGFRDIRYEQYF.

V is TRBV15 and J is TRBJ2-3, with D possibly TRBD2 on 6 matching bases. Germline assignment: CDR1 LNHNV and CDR2 YYDKDF (reference sequence). V lost 1 base and J 1 base, leaving 6 bases between the germline ends. The CDR3 is 14 residues long. CDR3 residues: CATSRGGGTDTQYF. CDR3 DNA: TGTGCCACCAGCAGAGGCGGGGGCACAGATACGCAGTATTTT.